This T cell receptor (beta chain) was captured by sequencing in a study of blood T cells in healthy people across ages. Whole-study findings and limits: A strong correlation between TCR beta diversity and naive T cell percentage was seen.

Comment on this clonotype: Antigen: not known.

Ranging in age from roughly 6 to 90, the donors were healthy Caucasian individuals from Russia. Next came a second PCR, run for about 6 to 11 cycles, which used a sample-barcoded 5' primer along with a J-beta primer mix. TCRdb independently ran MiXCR on the 5' RACE reads; one entry per CDR3 protein. The data show 1.5 million to 2 million distinct CDR3 sequences, with just under 50% seen just once and about 2.1% held by the top ten. Germline V gene sequence: CDR1 SGDLS, CDR2 YYNGEE. This CDR3 has 13 residues. After removal of 3 bases from V and 10 bases from J, the junction contained 5 bases not matched to a gene.

The clonotype was recovered from a woman aged 40 to 50 in good health. V usage is TRBV9 and J usage is TRBJ2-1; 9 bases map to TRBD2. The sequenced material came from blood. The CDR3 DNA follows: TGTGCCAGCAGCGGAGCGGGGGGCGAGGAGCAGTTCTTC. Residues: CASSGAGGEEQFF.